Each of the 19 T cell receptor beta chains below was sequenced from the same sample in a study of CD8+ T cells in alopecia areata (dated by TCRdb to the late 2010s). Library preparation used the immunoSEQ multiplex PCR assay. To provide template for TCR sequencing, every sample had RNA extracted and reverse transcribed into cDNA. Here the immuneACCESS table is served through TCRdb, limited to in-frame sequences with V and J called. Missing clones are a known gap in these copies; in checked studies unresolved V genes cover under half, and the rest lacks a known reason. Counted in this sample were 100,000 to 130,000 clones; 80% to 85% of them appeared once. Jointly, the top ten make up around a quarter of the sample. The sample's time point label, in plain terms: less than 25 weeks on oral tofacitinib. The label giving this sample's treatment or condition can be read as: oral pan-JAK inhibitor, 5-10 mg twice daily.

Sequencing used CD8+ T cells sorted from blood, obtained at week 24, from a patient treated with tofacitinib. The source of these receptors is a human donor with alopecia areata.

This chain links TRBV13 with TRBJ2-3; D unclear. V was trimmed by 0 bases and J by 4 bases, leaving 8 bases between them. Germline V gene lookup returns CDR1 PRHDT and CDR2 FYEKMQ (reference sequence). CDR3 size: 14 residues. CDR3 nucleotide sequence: TGTGCCAGCAGCTTAGGACCCTCATCAGATACGCAGTATTTT. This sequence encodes CASSLGPSSDTQYF. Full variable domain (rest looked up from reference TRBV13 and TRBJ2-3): AAGVIQSPRHLIKEKRETATLKCYPIPRHDTVYWYQQGPGQDPQFLISFYEKMQSDKGSIPDRFSAQQFSDYHSELNMSSLELGDSALYFCASSLGPSSDTQYFGPGTRLTVL.

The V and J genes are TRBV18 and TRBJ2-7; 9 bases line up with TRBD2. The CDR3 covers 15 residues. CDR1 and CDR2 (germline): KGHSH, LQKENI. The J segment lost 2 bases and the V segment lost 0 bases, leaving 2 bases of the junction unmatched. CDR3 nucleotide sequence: TGTGCCAGCTCACCACCCGGGACTAGCCCCTACGAGCAGTACTTC. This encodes CASSPPGTSPYEQYF.

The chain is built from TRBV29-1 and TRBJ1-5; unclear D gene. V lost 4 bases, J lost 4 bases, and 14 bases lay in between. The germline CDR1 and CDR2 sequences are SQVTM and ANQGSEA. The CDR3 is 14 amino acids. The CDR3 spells CSVVPQVGNQPQHF. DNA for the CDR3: TGCAGCGTTGTTCCTCAGGTTGGGAATCAGCCCCAGCATTTT.

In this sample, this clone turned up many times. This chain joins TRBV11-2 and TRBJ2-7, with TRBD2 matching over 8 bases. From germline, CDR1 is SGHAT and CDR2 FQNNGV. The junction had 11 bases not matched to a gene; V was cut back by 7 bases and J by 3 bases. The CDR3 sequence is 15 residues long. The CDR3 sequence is CASTLGRGGDYEQYF. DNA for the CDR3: TGTGCCAGCACCCTTGGCCGGGGGGGCGACTACGAGCAGTACTTC.

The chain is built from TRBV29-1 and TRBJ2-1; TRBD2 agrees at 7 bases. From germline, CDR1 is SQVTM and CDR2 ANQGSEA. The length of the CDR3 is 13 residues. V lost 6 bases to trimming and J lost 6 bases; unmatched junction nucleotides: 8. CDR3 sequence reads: CSVSLGGGNEQFF. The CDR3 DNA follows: TGCAGCGTCTCCTTGGGGGGGGGCAATGAGCAGTTCTTC.

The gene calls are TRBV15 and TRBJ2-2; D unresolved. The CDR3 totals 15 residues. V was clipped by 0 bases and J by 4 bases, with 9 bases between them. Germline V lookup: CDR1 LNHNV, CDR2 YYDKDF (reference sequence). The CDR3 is CATSRDRVITGELFF. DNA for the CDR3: TGTGCCACCAGCAGAGATCGCGTAATCACCGGGGAGCTGTTTTTT.

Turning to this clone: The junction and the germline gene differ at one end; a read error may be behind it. The CDR3: CSVPGGAERYF. The CDR3 nucleotides read TGCAGCGTTCCTGGCGGGGCCGAGCGGTACTTC. The chain couples TRBV29-1 to TRBJ2-7; D is perhaps TRBD2 (6 bases). The CDR3 is made up of 11 amino acids. Germline V CDR1 and CDR2: SQVTM, ANQGSEA.

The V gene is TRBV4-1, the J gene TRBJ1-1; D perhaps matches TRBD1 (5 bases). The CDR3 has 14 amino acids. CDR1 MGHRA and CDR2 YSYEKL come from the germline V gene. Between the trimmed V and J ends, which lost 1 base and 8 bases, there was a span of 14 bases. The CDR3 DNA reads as TGCGCCAGCAGCCAAGGGCGGGGGTCCGCGGAAGCTTTCTTT. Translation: CASSQGRGSAEAFF.

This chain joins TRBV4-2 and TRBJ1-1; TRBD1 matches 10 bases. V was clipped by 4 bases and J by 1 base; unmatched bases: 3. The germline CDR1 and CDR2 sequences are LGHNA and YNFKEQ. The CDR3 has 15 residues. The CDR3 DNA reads TGTGCCAGCAGCCCGGACAGGGGGGGGAACACTGAAGCTTTCTTT. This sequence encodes CASSPDRGGNTEAFF.

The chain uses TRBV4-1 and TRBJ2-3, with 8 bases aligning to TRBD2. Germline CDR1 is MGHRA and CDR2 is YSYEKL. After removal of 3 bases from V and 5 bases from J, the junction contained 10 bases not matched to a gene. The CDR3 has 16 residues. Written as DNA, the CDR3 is TGCGCCAGCAGCCATGTACTACGGGGGGGAAGAGATACGCAGTATTTT. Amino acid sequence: CASSHVLRGGRDTQYF.

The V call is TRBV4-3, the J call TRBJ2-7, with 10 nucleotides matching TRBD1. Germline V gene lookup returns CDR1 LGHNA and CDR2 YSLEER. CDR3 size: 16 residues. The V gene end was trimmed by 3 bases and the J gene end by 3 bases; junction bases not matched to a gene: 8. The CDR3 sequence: CASSHSGTGEVYEQYF. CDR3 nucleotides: TGCGCCAGCAGCCATTCTGGGACAGGGGAGGTCTACGAGCAGTACTTC.

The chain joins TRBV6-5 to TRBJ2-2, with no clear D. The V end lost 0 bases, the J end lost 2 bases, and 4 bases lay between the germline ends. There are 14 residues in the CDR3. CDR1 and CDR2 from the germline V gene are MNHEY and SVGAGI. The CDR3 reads CASSYSPNTGELFF. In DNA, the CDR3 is TGTGCCAGCAGTTACTCTCCCAACACCGGGGAGCTGTTTTTT.

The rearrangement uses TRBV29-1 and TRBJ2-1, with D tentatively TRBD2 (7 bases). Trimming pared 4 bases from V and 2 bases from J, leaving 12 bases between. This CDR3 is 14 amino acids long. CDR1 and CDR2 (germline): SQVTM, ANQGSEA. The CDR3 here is CSVARGGPYNEQFF. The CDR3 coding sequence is TGCAGCGTTGCTCGCGGGGGCCCCTACAATGAGCAGTTCTTC.

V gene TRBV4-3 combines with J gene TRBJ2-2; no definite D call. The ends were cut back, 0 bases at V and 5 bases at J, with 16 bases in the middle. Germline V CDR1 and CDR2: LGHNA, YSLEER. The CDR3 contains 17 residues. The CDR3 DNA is TGCGCCAGCAGCCAAGATCGGGTTTCTCTTCGAACCGGGGAGCTGTTTTTT. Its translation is CASSQDRVSLRTGELFF.

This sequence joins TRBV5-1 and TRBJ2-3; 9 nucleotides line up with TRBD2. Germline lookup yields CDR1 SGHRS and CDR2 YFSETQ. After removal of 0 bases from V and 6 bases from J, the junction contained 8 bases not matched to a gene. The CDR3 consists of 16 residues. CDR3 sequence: CASSLGLAGRMDTQYF. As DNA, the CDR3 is TGCGCCAGCAGCTTGGGTCTAGCGGGGAGGATGGATACGCAGTATTTT.

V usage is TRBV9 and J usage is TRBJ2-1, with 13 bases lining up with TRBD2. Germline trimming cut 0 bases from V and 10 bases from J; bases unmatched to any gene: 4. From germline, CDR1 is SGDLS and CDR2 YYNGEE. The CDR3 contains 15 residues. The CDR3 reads CASSVGGLAGEEQFF. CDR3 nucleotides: TGTGCCAGCAGCGTAGGCGGACTAGCGGGGGAGGAGCAGTTCTTC.

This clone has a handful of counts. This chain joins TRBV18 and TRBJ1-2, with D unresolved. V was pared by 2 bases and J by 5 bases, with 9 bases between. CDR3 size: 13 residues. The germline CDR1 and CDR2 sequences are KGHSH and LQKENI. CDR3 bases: TGTGCCAGCTCACCAAGGATGGGATATGGCTACACCTTC. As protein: CASSPRMGYGYTF.

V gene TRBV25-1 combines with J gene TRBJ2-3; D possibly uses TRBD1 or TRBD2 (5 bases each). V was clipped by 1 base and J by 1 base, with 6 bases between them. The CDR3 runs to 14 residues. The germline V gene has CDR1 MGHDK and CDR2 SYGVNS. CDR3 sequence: CASSELGGTDTQYF. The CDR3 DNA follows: TGTGCCAGCAGTGAATTGGGGGGCACAGATACGCAGTATTTT.

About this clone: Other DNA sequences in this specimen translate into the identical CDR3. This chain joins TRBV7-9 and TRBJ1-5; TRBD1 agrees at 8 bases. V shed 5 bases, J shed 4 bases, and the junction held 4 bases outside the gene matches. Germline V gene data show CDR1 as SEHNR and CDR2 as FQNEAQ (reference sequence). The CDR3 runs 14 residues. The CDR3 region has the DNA TGTGCCAGCAGCCTAACAGGGGGGAATCAGCCCCAGCATTTT. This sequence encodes CASSLTGGNQPQHF.